This T cell receptor beta chain was sequenced during a study of cytomegalovirus exposure and HLA in healthy donors. Vbeta (60) and Jbeta (13) primers were used in the PCR. TCRdb keeps only in-frame clones here, not all; method: immunoSEQ multiplex PCR. The sample has 150,000 to 200,000 clones; roughly 75% are singletons. Sequenced sample: PBMCs. This clonotype originated in a man in his forties in good health and CMV-seronegative.

CDR3 sequence reads: CASSPRSTSGSADTQYF. CDR3 DNA sequence: TGTGCCAGCTCACCCCGCTCGACTAGCGGGAGCGCAGATACGCAGTATTTT. The chain carries TRBV18 and TRBJ2-3; TRBD2 matches at 12 bases. The V gene end was trimmed by 3 bases and the J gene end by 4 bases; junction bases not matched to a gene: 8. Germline values: CDR1 KGHSH, CDR2 LQKENI. The CDR3 sequence is 17 residues long.